This T cell receptor beta chain was obtained from a study of monozygotic twins with inflammatory bowel disease. General study findings and limits: Differing T cell subtypes remained indistinguishable. Compared with healthy co-twins, IBD patients showed reduced TCRbeta repertoire diversity by inverse Simpson. Limited statistical power may explain no repertoire similarity difference between concordant and discordant twins.

Points on this clonotype: No antigen is known for it.

Per germline, CDR1 SGHRS and CDR2 YFSETQ. The CDR3 loop spans 13 amino acids. Incorporation of UMIs carrying a 6-nucleotide sample barcode was performed by template switching. TCRdb re-called the 5' RACE reads; one entry per CDR3 protein, DNA not given. This table lists around 400,000 distinct CDR3 sequences. Material: blood. This clonotype originated in a human donor with ulcerative colitis or Crohn's disease, or a healthy co-twin of an affected twin (not recorded which). This sequence joins TRBV5-1 and TRBJ2-3. CDR3 in amino acids: CASTATSTDTQYF.